These 6 T cell receptor beta chains originate from one sample sequenced in a study of T cell responses to AZD1222 COVID-19 vaccine. Using immunoSEQ multiplex PCR, the repertoire was profiled, and TCRdb retains in-frame clones only, with some absent. The sample includes 120,000 to 150,000 clones, approximately 90% of them seen just once. Sequenced material: peripheral blood, taken on day 0 of AZD1222 vaccination. The receptors shown here come from an adult in good health.

This clone appeared once. V usage is TRBV3-1 (or the pseudogene TRBV3-2) and J usage is TRBJ1-4; D is ambiguous. Per the germline V gene, CDR1 is LGHDT and CDR2 is YNNKEL (reference sequence). The CDR3 length is 12 residues. V was shortened by 0 bases and J by 7 bases, with 3 bases between the two germline ends. The CDR3 sequence: CASSQEGEKLFF. For the CDR3, the DNA is TGTGCCAGCAGCCAAGAAGGTGAAAAACTGTTTTTT.

The chain uses TRBV28 and TRBJ1-5; perhaps TRBD1 as D (6 bases). CDR3 length: 15 residues. Germline V gene data show CDR1 as MDHEN and CDR2 as SYDVKM. Trimming removed 2 bases at V and 3 bases at J, with 11 bases between. CDR3 loop: CASSLGGGPNQPQHF. In DNA, the CDR3 is TGTGCCAGCAGTTTAGGGGGGGGCCCCAATCAGCCCCAGCATTTT. The whole variable domain, filled in from reference TRBV28 and TRBJ1-5, reads DVKVTQSSRYLVKRTGEKVFLECVQDMDHENMFWYRQDPGLGLRLIYFSYDVKMKEKGDIPEGYSVSREKKERFSLILESASTNQTSMYLCASSLGGGPNQPQHFGDGTRLSIL.

The rearrangement links TRBV5-1 to TRBJ2-7, with 10 bases matching TRBD1. This CDR3 is built from 15 residues. The ends lost 1 base at V and 4 bases at J; junction bases unmatched: 5. The germline V gene has CDR1 SGHRS and CDR2 YFSETQ. The CDR3 DNA follows: TGCGCCAGCAGCTTGACACCGGGACAGGGGTACGAGCAGTACTTC. Amino acids: CASSLTPGQGYEQYF. Complete variable domain (other parts from reference TRBV5-1 and TRBJ2-7): KAGVTQTPRYLIKTRGQQVTLSCSPISGHRSVSWYQQTPGQGLQFLFEYFSETQRNKGNFPGRFSGRQFSNSRSEMNVSTLELGDSALYLCASSLTPGQGYEQYFGPGTRLTVT.

The DNA for the CDR3 is TGTGCCAGCACGACGGGACTGAACTATGGCTACACCTTC. This codes for CASTTGLNYGYTF. The V and J genes are TRBV6-5 and TRBJ1-2, with D possibly TRBD1 on 5 matching bases. This CDR3 is 13 amino acids long. Trimming left V 7 bases short and J 2 bases short, with 11 bases between. Looked up from germline, CDR1 is MNHEY and CDR2 is SVGAGI.

The chain has TRBV6-5 and TRBJ1-4; TRBD1 is a possible D gene (5 bases). Germline CDR1 is MNHEY and CDR2 is SVGAGI. CDR3 length equals 15 residues. Trimming pared 0 bases from V and 10 bases from J, leaving 15 bases between. This CDR3 reads CASSYSTGGELKLFF. CDR3 in DNA: TGTGCCAGCAGTTACTCGACTGGGGGAGAATTAAAACTGTTTTTT.

V and J are TRBV27 and TRBJ2-1; TRBD2 matches at 14 bases. The junction had 1 base not matched to a gene; V was cut back by 0 bases and J by 0 bases. Germline CDR1 is MNHEY and CDR2 is SMNVEV (reference sequence). The CDR3 runs to 18 residues. The CDR3 protein is CASSLSGTSGSSYNEQFF. CDR3 nucleotide sequence: TGTGCCAGCAGTTTATCAGGGACTAGCGGGAGCTCCTACAATGAGCAGTTCTTC.